The T cell receptor (beta chain) under discussion was sequenced for a study of T cell repertoires in cytomegalovirus infection. Each CDR3 protein is one row after TCRdb ran MiXCR on the reads. Here the sample spans roughly 120,000 distinct CDR3 sequences, approximately 30% being singletons. On this clonotype: The antigen is unknown.

The CDR3 runs to 11 residues. The V gene's germline CDR1 is LNHNV and CDR2 YYDKDF (reference sequence). V lost 0 bases and J 7 bases, leaving 3 bases between the germline ends. Sequencing used CD8+ T cells from cultured PBMCs, obtained from culture after CMV antigen stimulation. The clonotype originates from a human donor in good health (CMV status not recorded). Some clones in this sample may be carry-over from other donors' samples. This chain connects TRBV15 to TRBJ1-1; D is ambiguous. CDR3 bases: TGTGCCACCAGCAGAGAAGGTGAAGCTTTCTTT. Protein: CATSREGEAFF. The full variable domain, rest sourced from reference TRBV15 and TRBJ1-1, is DAMVIQNPRYQVTQFGKPVTLSCSQTLNHNVMYWYQQKSSQAPKLLFHYYDKDFNNEADTPDNFQSRRPNTSFCFLDIRSPGLGDTAMYLCATSREGEAFFGQGTRLTVV.